This TCR beta chain originates from a study of control samples from healthy donors and cancer patients. Clones were sequenced by immunoSEQ multiplex PCR, and TCRdb holds only the in-frame ones, with some missing. The table includes roughly 370,000 clones, 80% to 95% detected once. The sequence was collected from a man aged 35-49 years with head and neck cancer. Material: PBMCs.

Here the CDR3 DNA reads TGCGCCAGCAGCCGCGGGGGCGAGCAGTACTTC. Protein product: CASSRGGEQYF. V usage is TRBV4-1 and J usage is TRBJ2-7; 7 bases fit TRBD2. V dropped 4 bases and J dropped 6; count of bases not matched to a gene: 0. Germline V lookup: CDR1 MGHRA, CDR2 YSYEKL. The CDR3 totals 11 residues.